These T cell receptor beta chains were read from a single sample in a study of blood T cell repertoires in COVID-19. Sequencing used immunoSEQ multiplex PCR; TCRdb keeps in-frame clones, though not all of them. The data hold a few hundred thousand clones, with around four fifths observed a single time. The sample consisted of PBMCs or T cells enriched from blood (not recorded which). These receptors were collected from a woman between 45 and 65 years old who had recovered from COVID-19. Each CDR3 is given with its conserved first and last residue. A D gene is named only where the DNA matches it firmly. Clone size is shown for a subset of rows, as once, few, many or a class of expanded clone.

-	-	TRBV7-2	TRBJ2-5	14	TGTGCCAGCAGCTTAGCGGGAGCCAAAGAGACCCAGTACTTC	CASSLAGAKETQYF
-	-	TRBV12-3/TRBV12-4	TRBJ1-4	13	TGTGCCAGCAGGTCCGAGATCAATGAAAAACTGTTTTTT	CASRSEINEKLFF
-	-	TRBV5-4	TRBJ1-2	13	TGTGCCAGCAGCTTGGGACAAGAAGTTGGCTACACCTTC	CASSLGQEVGYTF
-	-	TRBV14	TRBJ1-1	12	TGTGCCAGCAGCCAAGACAGGGTTCAGGCTTTCTTT	CASSQDRVQAFF
-	TRBD1	TRBV5-8	TRBJ2-7	15	TGTGCCAGCAGCTTGGCCGGCAGGGGGATCCACGAGCAGTACTTC	CASSLAGRGIHEQYF
-	-	TRBV19	TRBJ1-4	12	TGTGCCAGTAGGGCTGGGGCCGAAAAACTGTTTTTT	CASRAGAEKLFF
-	TRBD2	TRBV2	TRBJ2-1	16	TGTGCCAGCAGTGAAGGTCCTAGCGGGGGCTACAATGAGCAGTTCTTC	CASSEGPSGGYNEQFF
-	-	TRBV21-1	TRBJ1-1	14	TGTGCCAGCAGAGTCAACAGGGTGTGCACTGAAGCTTTCTTT	CASRVNRVCTEAFF
few	TRBD1	TRBV4-1	TRBJ1-2	13	TGCGCCAGCAGCGGCCGGGACAGGGACGGCTACACCTTC	CASSGRDRDGYTF
-	-	TRBV19	TRBJ2-1	15	TGTGCCAGTAGATCTCCTTTCCTTAACTACAATGAGCAGTTCTTC	CASRSPFLNYNEQFF
few	TRBD2	TRBV30	TRBJ2-3	15	TGTGCCTGGAGAGATAGCGGGTCTAGCACAGATACGCAGTATTTT	CAWRDSGSSTDTQYF
few	-	TRBV5-1	TRBJ1-1	14	TGCGCCAGCAGCTCGGAGACAGACAACACTGAAGCTTTCTTT	CASSSETDNTEAFF
-	-	TRBV4-2	TRBJ1-1	13	TGTGCCAGCAGCCAAGAGAGAAACACTGAAGCTTTCTTT	CASSQERNTEAFF
-	TRBD2	TRBV27	TRBJ2-7	17	TGTGCCAGCAGGACATCTAGCGGGGGACCTCCAACCTACGAGCAGTACTTC	CASRTSSGGPPTYEQYF
-	-	TRBV18	TRBJ2-7	13	TGTGCCAGCTCCCCCCGAAGGGGCTACGAGCAGTACTTC	CASSPRRGYEQYF
-	TRBD2	TRBV19	TRBJ2-6	18	TGTGCCAGTAGTATCGGGGGTAGCGGGGTCTCTGGGGCCAACGTCCTGACTTTC	CASSIGGSGVSGANVLTF
-	TRBD1	TRBV3-1/TRBV3-2	TRBJ1-4	15	TGTGCCAGCAGCCCCGGGACAGGGGGAAATGAAAAACTGTTTTTT	CASSPGTGGNEKLFF
-	TRBD2	TRBV10-3	TRBJ2-2	14	TGTGCCATCGAGCGGGGTTTGGACACCGGGGAGCTGTTTTTT	CAIERGLDTGELFF
-	TRBD1	TRBV19	TRBJ1-5	15	TGTGCCAGTAATCAGGACAGGCGTAGCAATCAGCCCCAGCATTTT	CASNQDRRSNQPQHF
-	-	TRBV9	TRBJ2-5	15	TGTGCCAGCAGCGTAACTGGGGCACTTTTAGAGACCCAGTACTTC	CASSVTGALLETQYF